The next 26 T cell receptor beta chains were all read from a single sample in a study of Ad26.COV2.S vaccination and SARS-CoV-2 variants. The treatment denotes: roughly 19 received Ad26.COV2.S at low or high dose, single or two shots; roughly five received placebo; per-sample allocation not given. Material that was analyzed had been drawn on day 63 after the first vaccine or placebo injection. The method was immunoSEQ multiplex PCR; TCRdb's version includes in-frame clones alone and lacks a portion of them. This sample carries 430,000 or so clones, approximately 92% of them seen once, and the ten largest clones take approximately 2.5%. The material sequenced was peripheral blood, taken in a trial of Ad26.COV2.S vaccine versus placebo. The receptors derive from a person between 18 and 65 years old who received the Ad26.COV2.S COVID-19 vaccine or a placebo.

The chain recombines TRBV7-9 with TRBJ2-1; TRBD2 agrees at 11 bases. V shed 2 bases and J 2 bases; nucleotides not matched to a gene: 5. The CDR3 consists of 17 residues. Germline V gives CDR1 SEHNR, CDR2 FQNEAQ (reference sequence). This chain's CDR3 is CASSLSLAGDPYNEQFF. The CDR3 region has the DNA TGTGCCAGCAGCTTATCACTAGCGGGGGACCCCTACAATGAGCAGTTCTTC.

The chain has TRBV10-3 and TRBJ2-7; D gene unclear. Germline V gene lookup returns CDR1 ENHRY and CDR2 SYGVKD. Trimming shortened V by 3 bases and J by 6 bases, and 12 bases separated the two germline ends. The CDR3 sequence is 13 residues long. The CDR3 bases are TGTGCCATCAGTGATCGGGTTGGTGGCGAGCAGTACTTC. It encodes CAISDRVGGEQYF.

This chain connects TRBV6-5 to TRBJ2-3, with D unclear. The CDR3 has 13 amino acids. The V gene's germline CDR1 is MNHEY and CDR2 SVGAGI. Trimming took off 6 bases at V and 2 bases at J, with 9 bases between the two ends. Here the CDR3 reads CASRTPNTDTQYF. The CDR3 DNA sequence: TGTGCCAGCAGGACACCAAACACAGATACGCAGTATTTT.

V and J are TRBV29-1 and TRBJ2-5; D is undetermined. The CDR3 spans 12 residues. Germline CDR1 reads SQVTM; CDR2 reads ANQGSEA. V was shortened by 3 bases and J by 2 bases, with 7 bases between the two germline ends. The CDR3, as DNA: TGCAGCGTTGACCTTCGTCAAGAGACCCAGTACTTC. The encoded protein is CSVDLRQETQYF.

The chain joins TRBV7-6 to TRBJ1-1, with a weak D call TRBD1 (6 bases). Germline CDR1 SGHVS, CDR2 FNYEAQ. V dropped 1 base and J dropped 1 base, with 10 bases sitting between them. The CDR3 is made up of 15 amino acids. The CDR3 DNA reads as TGTGCCAGCAGCTTAGTTGGGGGGCGGAACACTGAAGCTTTCTTT. Encoded protein: CASSLVGGRNTEAFF.

The rearrangement links TRBV3-1 (or the pseudogene TRBV3-2) to TRBJ1-1; a weak D match, TRBD1 (5 bases). The germline gives CDR1 LGHDT, CDR2 YNNKEL (reference sequence). The V end lost 7 bases, the J end lost 5 bases, and 11 bases lay between the germline ends. The CDR3 runs 12 residues. The CDR3 spells CASTRGGTEAFF. Written as DNA, the CDR3 is TGTGCCAGCACACGCGGGGGAACTGAAGCTTTCTTT.

The sample holds one count of this clone. V and J are TRBV7-8 and TRBJ2-1; D may be TRBD1 (5 bases). V gave up 4 bases and J gave up 7 bases, with 8 bases separating them. This CDR3 comprises 12 residues. The germline V gene has CDR1 SGHVS and CDR2 FQNEAQ. The DNA of the CDR3 is TGTGCCAGCAGCTCCGACAGAAATGAGCAGTTCTTC. Translated: CASSSDRNEQFF.

The rearrangement links TRBV24-1 to TRBJ2-1, with a tentative D call TRBD2 (6 bases). This CDR3 comprises 15 residues. Trimming removed 4 bases from V and 3 bases from J, with 12 bases in between. Germline CDR1 and CDR2: KGHDR and SFDVKD. CDR3 in amino acids: CATSDWSSGYNEQFF. The CDR3 coding sequence is TGTGCCACCAGTGACTGGAGTAGCGGCTACAATGAGCAGTTCTTC.

The chain uses TRBV10-3 and TRBJ1-2; D unclear. Germline V CDR1 and CDR2: ENHRY, SYGVKD. CDR3 size: 13 residues. Trimming took off 4 bases at V and 6 bases at J, with 12 bases between the two ends. The CDR3 region has the DNA TGTGCCATCAGTGCAAGGTTCTCAGATGGCTACACCTTC. It translates to CAISARFSDGYTF.

The V and J genes are TRBV2 and TRBJ1-5; D gene unclear. The germline CDR1 and CDR2 sequences are SNHLY and FYNNEI. With 11 bases removed from V and 2 bases from J, the gap between germline ends came to 16 bases. The CDR3 spans 14 residues. The DNA for the CDR3 is TGTGCCGGAAATCGGGCGGGAGGCAATCAGCCCCAGCATTTT. It translates to CAGNRAGGNQPQHF.

The chain has TRBV10-1 and TRBJ1-4; a weak D match, TRBD1 (5 bases). CDR1 and CDR2 from the germline V gene are WNHNN and SYGVQD (reference sequence). This CDR3 comprises 17 residues. Deletions cut 8 bases from V and 7 bases from J, with 26 bases between. The CDR3 DNA follows: TGCGCCAGCGTTGAGGAGAGGGGATTGGACTATTCTGAAAAACTGTTTTTT. Translated, it gives CASVEERGLDYSEKLFF.

This clone occurred once. The V call is TRBV6-5, the J call TRBJ1-1, with D possibly being TRBD1 (5 bases). Germline CDR1 is MNHEY and CDR2 is SVGAGI. The V end lost 4 bases, the J end lost 6 bases, and 12 bases lay between the germline ends. The CDR3 spans 13 residues. The CDR3 here is CASSLGTWAEAFF. As DNA, the CDR3 is TGTGCCAGCAGTTTAGGGACCTGGGCTGAAGCTTTCTTT.

The sample holds one count of this clone. The junction shows a germline mismatch at one end, possibly a read error. The chain links TRBV7-7 to TRBJ1-3; D is uncertain. The CDR3 spans 17 residues. Germline loops: CDR1 SSHAT, CDR2 FNYEAQ (reference sequence). The CDR3 reads CASSPSIGFPSGNTIYF. The CDR3 nucleotides read TGTGCTAGCAGCCCCAGTATTGGATTCCCCTCTGGAAACACCATATATTTT.

The V and J genes are TRBV6-1 and TRBJ1-4; D is undetermined. Between the trimmed V and J ends, which lost 6 bases and 5 bases, there was a span of 16 bases. The CDR3 runs to 15 residues. The germline V gene has CDR1 MNHNS and CDR2 SASEGT. The chain's CDR3 is CASRGPGNINEKLFF. The CDR3 DNA is TGTGCCAGCAGAGGCCCTGGCAATATAAATGAAAAACTGTTTTTT.

The chain recombines TRBV3-1 (or the pseudogene TRBV3-2) with TRBJ1-1; TRBD1 agrees at 10 bases. CDR1 and CDR2 (germline): LGHDT, YNNKEL (reference sequence). The CDR3 runs 19 residues. V lost 0 bases, J lost 6 bases, and 16 bases stayed unmatched. CDR3 DNA: TGTGCCAGCAGCCAAGAGATTGTCGGGGGGGACAGGGGAAGGTCTGAAGCTTTCTTT. This translates into CASSQEIVGGDRGRSEAFF.

The V call is TRBV27, the J call TRBJ2-3; 7 bases are a match to TRBD2. Trimming removed 1 base from V and 7 bases from J; junction bases left unmatched: 5. CDR1 MNHEY and CDR2 SMNVEV come from the germline V gene (reference sequence). The CDR3 is made up of 14 amino acids. For the CDR3, the DNA is TGTGCCAGCAGTTTATTAGCGGGTGTGAATACGCAGTATTTT. Its protein is CASSLLAGVNTQYF.

The V gene is TRBV28, the J gene TRBJ1-1; 7 positions agree with TRBD1. This CDR3 is built from 15 residues. V lost 6 bases, J lost 8 bases, and 15 bases stayed unmatched. Germline values: CDR1 MDHEN, CDR2 SYDVKM. CDR3 DNA sequence: TGTGCCAGCAGCCCTCCCCCGGGACAGATATACGAAGCTTTCTTT. Translation: CASSPPPGQIYEAFF.

The chain combines TRBV29-1 with TRBJ1-2, with 8 bases that match TRBD1. CDR1 SQVTM and CDR2 ANQGSEA come from the germline V gene. This CDR3 has 17 residues. V lost 6 bases to trimming and J lost 0 bases; unmatched junction nucleotides: 15. CDR3 nucleotide sequence: TGCAGCGTACTCCTGGGGACAGGTCTCTCCACTAACTATGGCTACACCTTC. Its protein is CSVLLGTGLSTNYGYTF. The full variable domain, in which reference TRBV29-1 and TRBJ1-2 provide the parts outside the CDR3, is SAVISQKPSRDICQRGTSLTIQCQVDSQVTMMFWYRQQPGQSLTLIATANQGSEATYESGFVIDKFPISRPNLTFSTLTVSNMSPEDSSIYLCSVLLGTGLSTNYGYTFGSGTRLTVV.

The V gene is TRBV10-3, the J gene TRBJ1-4; TRBD1 matches 10 bases. Germline V gene sequence: CDR1 ENHRY, CDR2 SYGVKD. This CDR3 has 13 residues. The V and J ends lost 8 bases and 8 bases, in that order; junction bases with no gene match: 5. CDR3 bases: TGTGCCATCGGGACAGGGGCTAGAGAAAAACTGTTTTTT. Encoded protein: CAIGTGAREKLFF.

The V call is TRBV2, the J call TRBJ2-3; D unclear. The CDR3 has 12 amino acids. V dropped 5 bases and J dropped 8 bases, with 11 bases sitting between them. Germline V gene lookup returns CDR1 SNHLY and CDR2 FYNNEI. CDR3 protein: CASSPGPATQYF. CDR3 nucleotide sequence: TGTGCCAGCAGTCCCGGCCCAGCTACGCAGTATTTT.

The gene calls are TRBV7-3 and TRBJ2-3; TRBD2 matches 15 bases. Looked up from germline, CDR1 is SGHTA and CDR2 is FQGTGA. CDR3 length: 19 residues. Losses at the gene ends were 4 bases for V and 2 bases for J; bases not matched to a gene: 10. The CDR3 region is CASSSPLGTSGRSTDTQYF. CDR3 DNA sequence: TGTGCCAGCAGCTCCCCACTCGGGACTAGCGGGAGGTCCACAGATACGCAGTATTTT.

This clone was seen more than once but under ten times. The V gene is TRBV15, the J gene TRBJ1-5; D ambiguous. V lost 1 base and J 3 bases, leaving 10 bases between the germline ends. CDR3 length: 15 amino acids. Germline CDR1 LNHNV, CDR2 YYDKDF (reference sequence). CDR3 in DNA: TGTGCCACCAGCAGAGGAGGAGTCCTCAATCAGCCCCAGCATTTT. Translating gives CATSRGGVLNQPQHF.

The chain joins TRBV6-6 to TRBJ2-7; the D gene is possibly TRBD2 (5 bases). The CDR3 is 15 amino acids. The germline V and J ends were trimmed by 10 bases and 4 bases, with 23 bases remaining between them. The germline V gene encodes CDR1 MNHNY and CDR2 SVGAGI (reference sequence). The CDR3 DNA sequence: TGTGCCACCTTAGGCCAAGCCAGAGGGCCATACGAGCAGTACGTC. It yields the protein CATLGQARGPYEQYV.

This clone was seen a handful of times. The V gene is TRBV9, the J gene TRBJ1-5; no firm D call. Trimming stripped 5 bases from V and 5 bases from J, with 5 bases between. Germline CDR1 is SGDLS and CDR2 is YYNGEE. This CDR3 has 11 residues. The CDR3 DNA sequence: TGTGCCAGCAGGTTCGATCAGCCCCAGCATTTT. Translation: CASRFDQPQHF. The entire variable domain, with the rest obtained from reference TRBV9 and TRBJ1-5, is as follows: DSGVTQTPKHLITATGQRVTLRCSPRSGDLSVYWYQQSLDQGLQFLIQYYNGEERAKGNILERFSAQQFPDLHSELNLSSLELGDSALYFCASRFDQPQHFGDGTRLSIL.

This clone appeared a few times. The chain recombines TRBV27 with TRBJ2-1; D is possibly TRBD1 (5 bases). Germline V gene data show CDR1 as MNHEY and CDR2 as SMNVEV (reference sequence). The CDR3 covers 15 residues. V shed 6 bases and J shed 3 bases, with 15 bases lying between them. CDR3 sequence: CASSLGQELYNEQFF. The CDR3 region has the DNA TGTGCCAGCAGCTTGGGGCAGGAACTCTACAATGAGCAGTTCTTC.

The CDR3 DNA reads TGTGCCAGCAGTGAACTAGGGGGGGCTTACTATGGCTACACCTTC. It yields the protein CASSELGGAYYGYTF. The J gene is TRBJ1-2, the V gene TRBV2; weak D call: TRBD1 (6 bases). Germline CDR1 is SNHLY and CDR2 is FYNNEI. Trimming removed 2 bases at V and 3 bases at J, with 13 bases between. There are 15 residues in the CDR3.